This T cell receptor beta chain was recovered during a study of T cells in Graves' hyperthyroidism and ophthalmopathy. The CDR3 runs 16 residues. V was pared by 4 bases and J by 5 bases, with 16 bases between. Germline V gives CDR1 KGHDR, CDR2 SFDVKD. Reasons for excluding patients were uncontrolled infection, other autoimmune disease, pregnancy or lactation. This clonotype turned up a few times. Its antigen is unknown. Findings of the study overall: It was a median 6.5 months before onset that the model predicted ophthalmopathy. Blood samples included most of the expanded thyroid clonotypes exceeding 0.001. Through a model of 13 V-J features, ophthalmopathy was separated from stable hyperthyroidism.

There were TCR beta CDR3 regions amplified from RNA transcripts. First-round RT-PCR targeting the TCR CDR3 was performed with the HTBI primer set. TCRdb used MiXCR to reprocess the multiplex PCR reads, holding one entry per CDR3 protein. The sample lists approximately 510,000 distinct CDR3 sequences, roughly 45% seen once, with roughly 45% in the top ten. Sequencing used peripheral blood or thyroid tissue (not recorded which). The V and J genes are TRBV24-1 and TRBJ1-4; a possible D gene is TRBD1 (5 bases). This TCR came from an adult woman with Graves' disease, either hyperthyroidism or ophthalmopathy (not recorded which). CDR3 in amino acids: CATSDLGTSGNEKLFF. CDR3 bases: TGTGCCACCAGTGACCTGGGGACTAGCGGGAATGAAAAACTGTTTTTT.